The TCR beta chain described here comes from a study of long-term antiretroviral therapy in people with HIV. V was pared by 4 bases and J by 3 bases, with 15 bases of the junction left unmatched. The CDR3 totals 20 residues. Germline CDR1 and CDR2: SGHNT and YENEEA. At the survey level, the v3.0 immunoSEQ assay was run. Sequencing efforts were directed toward about 40,000-55,000 T-cell genomes per sample. Method: immunoSEQ multiplex PCR; TCRdb's copy keeps in-frame clones and lacks some. This table has 21,000 or so clones, roughly 84% appearing once. This clonotype was sampled from a man aged 45-65 years with HIV. Source: unsorted PBMCs, taken at the start of antiretroviral therapy. V usage is TRBV11-3 and J usage is TRBJ2-1; 13 bases align to TRBD2. The CDR3 here is CASSSTPGLAGKTLYNEQFF. The CDR3 DNA reads as TGTGCCAGCAGCTCCACCCCGGGACTAGCGGGGAAGACCCTCTACAATGAGCAGTTCTTC.